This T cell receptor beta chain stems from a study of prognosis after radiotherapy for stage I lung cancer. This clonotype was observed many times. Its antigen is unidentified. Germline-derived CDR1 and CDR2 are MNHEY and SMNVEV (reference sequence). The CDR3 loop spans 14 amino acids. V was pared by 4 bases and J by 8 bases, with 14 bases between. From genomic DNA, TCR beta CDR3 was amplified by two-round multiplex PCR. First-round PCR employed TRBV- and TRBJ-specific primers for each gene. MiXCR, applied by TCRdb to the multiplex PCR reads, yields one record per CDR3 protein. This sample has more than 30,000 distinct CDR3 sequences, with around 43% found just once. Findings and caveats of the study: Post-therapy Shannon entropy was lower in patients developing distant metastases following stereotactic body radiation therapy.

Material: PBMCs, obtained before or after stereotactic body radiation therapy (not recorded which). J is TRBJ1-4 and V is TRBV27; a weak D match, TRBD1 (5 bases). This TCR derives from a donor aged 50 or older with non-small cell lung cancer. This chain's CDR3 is CASSWDRSEEKLFF. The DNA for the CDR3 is TGTGCCAGCAGTTGGGACCGCTCGGAGGAAAAACTGTTTTTT.